This TCR beta chain appears in the sequencing data of a study of chronic HIV infection and antiretroviral therapy. TCRdb redid the calling of the 5' RACE reads with MiXCR, one entry per CDR3 protein. The sample comprises roughly 50,000 distinct CDR3 sequences, under 20% of which are singletons, and over 2.5% rests with the top ten. This clonotype was seen more than once but under ten times. In germline, CDR1 is MDHEN, CDR2 SYDVKM. CDR3 size: 14 residues. Trimming stripped 11 bases from V and 5 bases from J, with 19 bases between. The chain couples TRBV28 to TRBJ2-1, with a weak D call TRBD1 (6 bases). The sequence came from an adult who had HIV and had not received antiretroviral therapy, or was an uninfected healthy control (not recorded which). Sequenced material: peripheral blood. CDR3 sequence: CAAKGERRDNEQFF. DNA of the CDR3: TGTGCCGCCAAGGGGGAGAGACGGGACAATGAGCAGTTCTTC.